This T cell receptor beta chain was recorded in a study of T cell changes during pregnancy in multiple sclerosis. TCRdb's table, derived via immunoSEQ multiplex PCR, lists solely in-frame clones and lacks some. This sample has approximately 130,000 clones, with roughly 95% found just once. Of note for this clone: One junction end disagrees with the germline gene, perhaps due to a read error.

This TCR derives from a female donor with multiple sclerosis, enrolled in a pregnancy study. The specimen comprised peripheral blood, sampled after pregnancy.

In DNA form, the CDR3 reads TGTGCCAGCGGCCGAATAGACGGGAGTAGGGTCTTC. Its protein is CASGRIDGSRVF. The rearrangement uses TRBV6-1 and TRBJ2-1; TRBD2 is a possible D gene (6 bases). The CDR3 covers 12 residues. Germline CDR1 is MNHNS and CDR2 is SASEGT.